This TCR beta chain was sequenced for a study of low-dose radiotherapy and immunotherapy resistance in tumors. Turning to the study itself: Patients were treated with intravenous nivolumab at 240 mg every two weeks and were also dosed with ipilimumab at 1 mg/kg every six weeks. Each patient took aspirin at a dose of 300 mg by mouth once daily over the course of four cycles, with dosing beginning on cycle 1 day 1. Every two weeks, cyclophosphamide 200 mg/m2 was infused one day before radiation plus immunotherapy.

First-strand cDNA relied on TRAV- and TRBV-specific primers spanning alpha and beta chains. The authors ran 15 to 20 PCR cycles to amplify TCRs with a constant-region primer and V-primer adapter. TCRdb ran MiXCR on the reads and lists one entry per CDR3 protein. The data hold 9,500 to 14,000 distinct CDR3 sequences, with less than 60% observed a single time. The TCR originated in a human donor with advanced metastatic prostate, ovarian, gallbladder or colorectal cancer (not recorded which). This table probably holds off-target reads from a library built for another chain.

CDR3 sequence reads: CASSPSAVGELFF. CDR3 nucleotides: TGTGCCAGCAGCCCCTCAGCGGTCGGGGAGCTGTTTTTT. V and J are TRBV7-9 and TRBJ2-2, with D perhaps matching TRBD2 (5 bases). This CDR3 has 13 residues. V was pared by 5 bases and J by 7 bases, with 11 bases between. CDR1 and CDR2 from the germline V gene are SEHNR and FQNEAQ (reference sequence).